The 9 T cell receptor beta chains below come from one sample, sequenced in a study of response to subunit inactivated influenza vaccine. TCRdb redid the calling of the RT-PCR reads with MiXCR, one entry per CDR3 protein. Of roughly 650,000 distinct CDR3 sequences listed, around 14% were seen once; the top ten hold 11%. This specimen was PBMCs from blood, taken 11 to 12 days after vaccination. These receptors were collected from a man aged 50-59 years who received an inactivated influenza vaccine.

CDR3 coding DNA: TGTGCCAGCAGCGCCCCGCGGGTGGCCGAGCAGTACTTC. Protein product: CASSAPRVAEQYF. The chain is built from TRBV7-9 and TRBJ2-7; maybe TRBD2 (5 bases). V dropped 5 bases and J dropped 6 bases, with 14 bases sitting between them. This CDR3 region has 13 residues. The germline V gene has CDR1 SEHNR and CDR2 FQNEAQ (reference sequence).

CDR3 nucleotide sequence: TGCAGTGCCCTCCCCTTCGGGACAGGGAAAGAGGATGAGCAGTTCTTC. Its translation is CSALPFGTGKEDEQFF. The genes are TRBV20-1 and TRBJ2-1; TRBD1 agrees at 9 bases. The CDR3 covers 16 residues. J gave up 8 bases and V 6 bases, and 17 bases lay outside the gene matches. In germline, CDR1 is DFQATT, CDR2 SNEGSKA (reference sequence).

This chain uses TRBV5-5 with TRBJ1-2, with 8 bases lining up with TRBD1. The J segment lost 2 bases and the V segment lost 2 bases, leaving 8 bases of the junction unmatched. The CDR3 is made up of 16 amino acids. CDR1 and CDR2 from the germline V gene are SGHKS and YYEKEE (reference sequence). CDR3 in DNA: TGTGCCAGCAGCTTTTTCCCGGGACAGGTGAACTATGGCTACACCTTC. This translates into CASSFFPGQVNYGYTF.

The rearrangement uses TRBV12-5 and TRBJ2-3; D tentatively fits TRBD1 or TRBD2 (5 bases each). The CDR3 contains 13 residues. Per germline, CDR1 LGHNT and CDR2 FRNRAP. Deletions cut 8 bases from V and 3 bases from J, with 12 bases between. CDR3 sequence reads: CASRRGPTDTQYF. CDR3 coding DNA: TGTGCTAGTAGACGGGGCCCTACAGATACGCAGTATTTT.

In its sample, this clonotype was seen a few times. The V and J genes are TRBV5-1 and TRBJ1-2; 9 nucleotides agree with TRBD1. Germline trimming cut 2 bases from V and 4 bases from J; bases unmatched to any gene: 3. This CDR3 spans 14 amino acids. CDR1 and CDR2 from the germline V gene are SGHRS and YFSETQ. For the CDR3, the DNA is TGCGCCAGCAGCTTCGGGACAGGGACCTATGGCTACACCTTC. It specifies CASSFGTGTYGYTF.

This clonotype was observed once. For the CDR3, the DNA is TGTGCCAGCAGTTTAGCCAGTTCCGGCAACTATGGCTACACCTTC. It translates to CASSLASSGNYGYTF. V and J are TRBV12-3 or TRBV12-4 and TRBJ1-2; D unclear. Trimming shortened V by 0 bases and J by 2 bases, and 10 bases separated the two germline ends. This CDR3 has 15 amino acids.

This clonotype was detected only a few times. The chain's CDR3 is CASGRDTLGHEQYF. The CDR3 DNA sequence: TGCGCCAGTGGCCGGGACACACTTGGCCACGAGCAGTACTTC. The chain carries TRBV5-1 and TRBJ2-7; maybe TRBD1 (6 bases). CDR3 length: 14 amino acids. The V end was cut by 8 bases, the J end by 5 bases, with 20 bases between. Germline V gene sequence: CDR1 SGHRS, CDR2 YFSETQ.

There are many counts of this clonotype. The rearrangement uses TRBV11-2 and TRBJ2-7; 9 bases align to TRBD1. V was pared by 4 bases and J by 5 bases, with 9 bases of the junction left unmatched. The CDR3 loop spans 15 amino acids. Germline CDR1 reads SGHAT; CDR2 reads FQNNGV. The CDR3, as DNA: TGTGCCAGCAGCTCCATCAGGACAGGGGCAAACGAGCAGTACTTC. This gives the protein CASSSIRTGANEQYF.

Only a few counts were recorded for this clonotype. The chain joins TRBV27 to TRBJ2-3, with 13 bases lining up with TRBD2. In germline, CDR1 is MNHEY, CDR2 SMNVEV (reference sequence). The CDR3 contains 18 residues. V trimming: 6 bases; J trimming: 1 base; junction bases outside the gene matches: 10. CDR3 region: CASRPGTSGIIGTDTQYF. Here the CDR3 DNA reads TGTGCCAGCAGGCCCGGGACTAGCGGGATTATAGGCACAGATACGCAGTATTTT.